The source of this T cell receptor (beta chain) is a study of blood T cell repertoires in COVID-19. For the study at large: The cDNA or gDNA used as material had been derived from T cells, B-cell-depleted T cells, or PBMCs.

Trimming stripped 5 bases from V and 1 base from J, with 11 bases between. From germline, CDR1 is SEHNR and CDR2 FQNEAQ (reference sequence). CDR3 size: 15 residues. The authors' processing: Estimation of nucleated cell counts was performed using reference gene primer amplification. TCRdb's copy holds only in-frame clones and misses some; the assay was immunoSEQ multiplex PCR. The DNA was the basis for D and trimming; V, J and clone size are from that table. The sample lists 200,000 to 300,000 clones; approximately 82% were seen once. V usage is TRBV7-9 and J usage is TRBJ2-2, with D possibly TRBD1 on 6 matching bases. The source material was peripheral blood. The TCR originated in an elderly woman with acute or convalescent COVID-19. The CDR3 sequence is CASSPQGGNTGELFF. Here the CDR3 DNA reads TGTGCCAGCAGCCCACAGGGTGGGAACACCGGGGAGCTGTTTTTT.